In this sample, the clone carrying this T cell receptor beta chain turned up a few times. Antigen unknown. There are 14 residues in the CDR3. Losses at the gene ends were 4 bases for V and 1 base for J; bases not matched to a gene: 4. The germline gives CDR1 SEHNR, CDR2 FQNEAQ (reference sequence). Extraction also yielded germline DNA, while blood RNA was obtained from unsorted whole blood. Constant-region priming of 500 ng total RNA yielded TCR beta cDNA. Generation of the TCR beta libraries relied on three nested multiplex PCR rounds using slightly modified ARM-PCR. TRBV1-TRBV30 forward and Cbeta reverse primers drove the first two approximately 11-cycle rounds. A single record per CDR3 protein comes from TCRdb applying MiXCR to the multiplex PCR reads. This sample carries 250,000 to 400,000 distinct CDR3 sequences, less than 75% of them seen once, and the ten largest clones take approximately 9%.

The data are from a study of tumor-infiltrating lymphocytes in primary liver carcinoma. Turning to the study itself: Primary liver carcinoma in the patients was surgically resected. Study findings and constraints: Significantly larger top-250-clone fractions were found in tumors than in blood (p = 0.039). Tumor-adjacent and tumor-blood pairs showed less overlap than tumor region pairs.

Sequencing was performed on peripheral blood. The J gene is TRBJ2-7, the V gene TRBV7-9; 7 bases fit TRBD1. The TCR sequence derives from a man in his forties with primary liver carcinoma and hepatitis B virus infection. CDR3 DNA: TGTGCCAGCAGCTCCGGGACAGTTTCCTACGAGCAGTACTTC. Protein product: CASSSGTVSYEQYF.